This T cell receptor (beta chain) came from a study of brain T cells in children with intractable seizures. The data were produced by immunoSEQ multiplex PCR, yet TCRdb's version contains in-frame clones alone and is incomplete. The table has tens of thousands of clones, around 91% seen once. Germline CDR1 SNHLY, CDR2 FYNNEI. The ends were cut back, 6 bases at V and 3 bases at J, with 9 bases in the middle. This CDR3 has 12 amino acids. Pre-surgery treatment included at least one anti-epileptic drug. This clone is a singleton in its sample. The source was peripheral blood, collected at surgery. The genes are TRBV2 and TRBJ2-7; D remains ambiguous. The TCR comes from a girl aged 2 to 9 with Rasmussen encephalitis and intractable seizures. CDR3 protein: CASSPLNYEQYF. The CDR3 region has the DNA TGTGCCAGCAGCCCACTAAACTACGAGCAGTACTTC.